This T cell receptor (beta chain) was sequenced during a study of cytomegalovirus exposure and HLA in healthy donors. Study as a whole: Around 80 million unique TCR sequences came from HLA-typed donors in an early release.

The germline CDR1 and CDR2 sequences are GTSNPN and SVGIG (reference sequence). With 3 bases clipped from V and 1 base from J, the junction kept 12 bases outside the gene matches. The CDR3 runs to 17 residues. The PCR employed 60 Vbeta primers together with 13 Jbeta primers. Measured with immunoSEQ multiplex PCR; TCRdb has only the in-frame clones, and not every one. The table has 75,000 to 100,000 clones, 74% seen once; the top ten hold 1.8%. The chain couples TRBV30 to TRBJ1-2; TRBD1 aligns across 9 bases. The receptor's source is a male donor in good health and CMV-seronegative. What was sequenced was PBMCs. Written as DNA, the CDR3 is TGTGCCTGGAGCCTACTGGCCGGGACAGGGAATAACTATGGCTACACCTTC. It encodes CAWSLLAGTGNNYGYTF.